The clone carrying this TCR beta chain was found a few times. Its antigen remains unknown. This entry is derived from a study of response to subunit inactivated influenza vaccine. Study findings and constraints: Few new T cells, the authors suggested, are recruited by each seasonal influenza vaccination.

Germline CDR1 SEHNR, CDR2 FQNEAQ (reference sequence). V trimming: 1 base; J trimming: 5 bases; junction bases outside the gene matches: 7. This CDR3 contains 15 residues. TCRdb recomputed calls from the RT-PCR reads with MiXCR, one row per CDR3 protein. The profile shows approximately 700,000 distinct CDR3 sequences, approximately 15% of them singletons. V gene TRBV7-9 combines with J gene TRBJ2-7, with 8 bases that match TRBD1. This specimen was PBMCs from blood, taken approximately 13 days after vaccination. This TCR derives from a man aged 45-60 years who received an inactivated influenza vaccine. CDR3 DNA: TGTGCCAGCAGCTTAGGGACAGGGAATTTGAACGAGCAGTACTTC. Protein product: CASSLGTGNLNEQYF.